The rows below give T cell receptor beta chains drawn from one sample of a study of T cell responses to AZD1222 COVID-19 vaccine. Data came from immunoSEQ multiplex PCR; TCRdb stores just in-frame clones and leaves some out. The sample lists 150,000 or so clones, around 90% occurring once. The material was peripheral blood, obtained on day 0 of AZD1222 vaccination. These receptor sequences come from an adult in good health. The CDR3 runs from the conserved cysteine through the conserved F or W. Fields, in order: clone size, V gene, J gene, D gene, CDR3 DNA, CDR3 protein. D genes are given only for firm matches. Clone size is stated in some rows and not others, as once, few, many or a class when expanded.

size: once
V: TRBV14
J: TRBJ1-2
D: -
DNA: TGTGCCAGCAGCCAAGGGACTAACTATGGCTACACCTTC
CDR3: CASSQGTNYGYTF

size: -
V: TRBV30
J: TRBJ2-1
D: -
DNA: TGTGCCTGGAGCCGCACGAATGAGCAGTTCTTC
CDR3: CAWSRTNEQFF

size: -
V: TRBV3-1/TRBV3-2
J: TRBJ1-1
D: -
DNA: TGTGCCAGCAGCCAAGATGGCAGGACTAAAGCTTTCTTT
CDR3: CASSQDGRTKAFF

size: -
V: TRBV30
J: TRBJ2-1
D: -
DNA: TGTGCCTGGGTCCCGGGACAAGCCGAGCAGTTCTTC
CDR3: CAWVPGQAEQFF

size: -
V: TRBV6-5
J: TRBJ1-2
D: -
DNA: TGTGCCAGCAGTTATGCGGACTATGGCTACACCTTC
CDR3: CASSYADYGYTF

size: -
V: TRBV5-1
J: TRBJ1-4
D: -
DNA: TGCGCCAGCGCACCCTCCGGGACCGGTGAAAAACTGTTTTTT
CDR3: CASAPSGTGEKLFF

size: -
V: TRBV3-1/TRBV3-2
J: TRBJ2-1
D: -
DNA: TGTGCCAGCAGCTCCCTTGCAAGCCACAATGAGCAGTTCTTC
CDR3: CASSSLASHNEQFF

size: -
V: TRBV15
J: TRBJ2-2
D: -
DNA: TGTGCCACCTCGAGGGTCGGGGAGCTGTTTTTT
CDR3: CATSRVGELFF

size: -
V: TRBV2
J: TRBJ1-5
D: -
DNA: TGTGCCAGCAGTGAAGTCCCGGGGCCCCAGCATTTT
CDR3: CASSEVPGPQHF

size: -
V: TRBV5-6
J: TRBJ1-1
D: TRBD1
DNA: TGTGCCAGCAGCAGACGACAGGGGCGAACTGAAGCTTTCTTT
CDR3: CASSRRQGRTEAFF

size: -
V: TRBV5-6
J: TRBJ1-3
D: -
DNA: TGTGCCAGCAGCCCCTACTCTGGAAACACCATATATTTT
CDR3: CASSPYSGNTIYF

size: -
V: TRBV7-8
J: TRBJ1-2
D: TRBD1
DNA: TGTGCCAGCAGCCCCAGGACAGGGGTCTCCACCCCATATGGCTACACCTTC
CDR3: CASSPRTGVSTPYGYTF

size: few
V: TRBV5-5
J: TRBJ1-5
D: TRBD1
DNA: TGTGCCAGCACCTTAGGGACAGGGGTGTGGGACAATCAGCCCCAGCATTTT
CDR3: CASTLGTGVWDNQPQHF

size: -
V: TRBV11-3
J: TRBJ1-1
D: -
DNA: TGTGCCAGCAGCCCCCGCGGGAACACTGAAGCTTTCTTT
CDR3: CASSPRGNTEAFF

size: -
V: TRBV7-9
J: TRBJ1-1
D: -
DNA: TGTGCCAGCAGCTTTTGGCGGATAAACACTGAAGCTTTCTTT
CDR3: CASSFWRINTEAFF

size: once
V: TRBV19
J: TRBJ1-1
D: -
DNA: TGTGCCAGTAGTCTCATTCGAGGGGCCGGGACCGAAGCTTTCTTT
CDR3: CASSLIRGAGTEAFF

size: once
V: TRBV5-1
J: TRBJ2-7
D: -
DNA: TGCGCCAGCAGCTTGGAGGGGGGCGGGCTAGCCTACGAGCAGTACTTC
CDR3: CASSLEGGGLAYEQYF

size: once
V: TRBV12-3/TRBV12-4
J: TRBJ1-2
D: -
DNA: TGTGCCAGCAGTCCCCTGGGGGGGGATGGCTACACCTTC
CDR3: CASSPLGGDGYTF

size: -
V: TRBV9
J: TRBJ2-2
D: TRBD1
DNA: TGTGCCAGCAGCGTAGCCGGACAGGGGTCTTACACCGGGGAGCTGTTTTTT
CDR3: CASSVAGQGSYTGELFF

size: -
V: TRBV9
J: TRBJ2-3
D: -
DNA: TGTGCCAGCAGCGCCCTCTCCCCAGCGGGGACATCAGATACGCAGTATTTT
CDR3: CASSALSPAGTSDTQYF

size: -
V: TRBV5-1
J: TRBJ1-1
D: -
DNA: TGCGCCAGCAGCTTGGCCGCGCAGCGGGTGGCTTTCTTT
CDR3: CASSLAAQRVAFF

size: -
V: TRBV27
J: TRBJ2-5
D: TRBD1
DNA: TGTGCCAGCAAAGTTTGGGATACCGGGACAGGTCGGGAGACCCAGTACTTC
CDR3: CASKVWDTGTGRETQYF

size: -
V: TRBV6-5
J: TRBJ2-7
D: -
DNA: TGTGCCAGCAGTTACCGGGAAAGAGCTAGCTACGAGCAGTACTTC
CDR3: CASSYRERASYEQYF

size: -
V: TRBV19
J: TRBJ2-7
D: TRBD1
DNA: TGTGCCAGTAGTATAGGGGACAGGGCCTACGAGCAGTACTTC
CDR3: CASSIGDRAYEQYF

size: -
V: TRBV9
J: TRBJ2-2
D: -
DNA: TGTGCCAGCAGCCGGGACCCCGCGGGGTGGGGGGAGCTGTTTTTT
CDR3: CASSRDPAGWGELFF

size: -
V: TRBV10-3
J: TRBJ2-1
D: TRBD1
DNA: TGTGCCACGGGGACAGGGGATGTGGATGAGCAGTTCTTC
CDR3: CATGTGDVDEQFF

size: -
V: TRBV13
J: TRBJ1-6
D: -
DNA: TGTGCCAGCAGCCCTAGGGGGGTGTATAATTCACCCCTCCACTTT
CDR3: CASSPRGVYNSPLHF

size: -
V: TRBV25-1
J: TRBJ2-2
D: -
DNA: TGTGCCAGCAGGGACGCTCCCGGGGAGCTGTTTTTT
CDR3: CASRDAPGELFF

size: -
V: TRBV6-2/TRBV6-3
J: TRBJ2-1
D: TRBD2
DNA: TGTGCCAGCAGTACACTTAGTAGCGGGGCTAATGAGCAGTTCTTC
CDR3: CASSTLSSGANEQFF

size: once
V: TRBV4-2
J: TRBJ2-3
D: -
DNA: TGTGCCAGCAGCCAATCCTCCGGTTTGGCAGATACGCAGTATTTT
CDR3: CASSQSSGLADTQYF

size: -
V: TRBV11-2
J: TRBJ1-1
D: -
DNA: TGTGCCAGCAGCTTATTAGGGCCGAACACTGAAGCTTTCTTT
CDR3: CASSLLGPNTEAFF

size: -
V: TRBV7-2
J: TRBJ2-7
D: -
DNA: TGTGCCAGCAGCTTGAGCAGGGACCACTACGAGCAGTACTTC
CDR3: CASSLSRDHYEQYF

size: -
V: TRBV6-5
J: TRBJ2-5
D: -
DNA: TGTGCCAGCAGTCTTTCACAGCCGTATGGAGAGACCCAGTACTTC
CDR3: CASSLSQPYGETQYF

size: -
V: TRBV6-5
J: TRBJ2-6
D: TRBD1
DNA: TGTGCCAGCAGCGGGACAGGGTATGGGGCCAACGTCCTGACTTTC
CDR3: CASSGTGYGANVLTF

size: -
V: TRBV18
J: TRBJ1-2
D: TRBD1
DNA: TGTGCCAGCTCTCCGGACAGGGGGTCATTCTATGGCTACACCTTC
CDR3: CASSPDRGSFYGYTF

size: -
V: TRBV5-4
J: TRBJ1-6
D: -
DNA: TGTGCCAGCAGATCCCGGGACGAAAATTCACCCCTCCACTTT
CDR3: CASRSRDENSPLHF

size: -
V: TRBV4-1
J: TRBJ1-1
D: -
DNA: TGCGCCAGCAGCCAAGATGGTGTAGGATTCGCTTTCTTT
CDR3: CASSQDGVGFAFF

size: -
V: TRBV6-1
J: TRBJ2-1
D: TRBD1
DNA: TGTGCCAGCAGTGTTGACCGGGACAGCACCTACAATGAGCAGTTCTTC
CDR3: CASSVDRDSTYNEQFF

size: few
V: TRBV13
J: TRBJ1-1
D: -
DNA: TGTGCCAGCAGCCCCCCGCTGGCCACTGAAGCTTTCTTT
CDR3: CASSPPLATEAFF

size: once
V: TRBV2
J: TRBJ1-1
D: -
DNA: TGTGCCAGCAGAAATGACGGGAAAGGGACTGAAGCTTTCTTT
CDR3: CASRNDGKGTEAFF

size: -
V: TRBV30
J: TRBJ2-3
D: TRBD2
DNA: TGTGCCTGGAGTTTGGGACTAGCCACAGATACGCAGTATTTT
CDR3: CAWSLGLATDTQYF

size: -
V: TRBV19
J: TRBJ1-6
D: -
DNA: TGTGCCAGCCAACGGGGACCCTATAATTCACCCCTCCACTTT
CDR3: CASQRGPYNSPLHF

size: -
V: TRBV30
J: TRBJ1-2
D: -
DNA: TGTGCCTGGAGCGTGGGGAGCAATGGCTACACCTTC
CDR3: CAWSVGSNGYTF

size: -
V: TRBV6-5
J: TRBJ2-7
D: TRBD2
DNA: TGTGCCAGCAGTTCGAGAGGACTAGGGATTCACTACGAGCAGTACTTC
CDR3: CASSSRGLGIHYEQYF

size: -
V: TRBV19
J: TRBJ1-5
D: -
DNA: TGTGCCAGTAGTATCCAATCCTATAGCAATCAGCCCCAGCATTTT
CDR3: CASSIQSYSNQPQHF

size: -
V: TRBV3-1/TRBV3-2
J: TRBJ1-5
D: -
DNA: TGTGCCAGCAGCCCCCAGGGCGGGAATAGCAATCAGCCCCAGCATTTT
CDR3: CASSPQGGNSNQPQHF

size: -
V: TRBV7-3
J: TRBJ2-7
D: -
DNA: TGTGCCAGCAGCTCCTCCCCACAGCACTACGAGCAGTACTTC
CDR3: CASSSSPQHYEQYF

size: -
V: TRBV6-5
J: TRBJ1-2
D: -
DNA: TGTGCCAGCAGTTACAGGCAGTTCTATGGCTACACCTTC
CDR3: CASSYRQFYGYTF

size: -
V: TRBV29-1
J: TRBJ1-3
D: -
DNA: TGCAGCGTTGAAGTCTCTGGAAACACCATATATTTT
CDR3: CSVEVSGNTIYF

size: -
V: TRBV27
J: TRBJ1-2
D: -
DNA: TGTGCCAGCAGTTTCGACGGGTTCTATGGCTACACCTTC
CDR3: CASSFDGFYGYTF

size: few
V: TRBV15
J: TRBJ1-5
D: -
DNA: TGTGCCACCAGCAGAGTCGGAGGTAGCAATCAGCCCCAGCATTTT
CDR3: CATSRVGGSNQPQHF